What follows describes a single T cell receptor beta chain. This entry is derived from a study of T cell changes during pregnancy in multiple sclerosis. Generated by immunoSEQ multiplex PCR, the TCRdb table keeps only in-frame clones and is missing some. The data contain more than 45,000 clones, roughly 93% of them singletons. V lost 3 bases to trimming and J lost 6 bases; unmatched junction nucleotides: 8. The germline CDR1 and CDR2 sequences are SGHVS and FNYEAQ. The CDR3 loop spans 17 amino acids. The sequence derives from a female donor with multiple sclerosis, enrolled in a pregnancy study. The chain recombines TRBV7-6 with TRBJ2-7; 16 bases fit TRBD2. The specimen was CD8+ T cells from peripheral blood mononuclear cells, collected in the second trimester of pregnancy. The DNA of the CDR3 is TGTGCCAGCAGCTTGGCCGGGACTAGCGGGAGGGCCGCCGAGCAGTACTTC. Translation: CASSLAGTSGRAAEQYF.